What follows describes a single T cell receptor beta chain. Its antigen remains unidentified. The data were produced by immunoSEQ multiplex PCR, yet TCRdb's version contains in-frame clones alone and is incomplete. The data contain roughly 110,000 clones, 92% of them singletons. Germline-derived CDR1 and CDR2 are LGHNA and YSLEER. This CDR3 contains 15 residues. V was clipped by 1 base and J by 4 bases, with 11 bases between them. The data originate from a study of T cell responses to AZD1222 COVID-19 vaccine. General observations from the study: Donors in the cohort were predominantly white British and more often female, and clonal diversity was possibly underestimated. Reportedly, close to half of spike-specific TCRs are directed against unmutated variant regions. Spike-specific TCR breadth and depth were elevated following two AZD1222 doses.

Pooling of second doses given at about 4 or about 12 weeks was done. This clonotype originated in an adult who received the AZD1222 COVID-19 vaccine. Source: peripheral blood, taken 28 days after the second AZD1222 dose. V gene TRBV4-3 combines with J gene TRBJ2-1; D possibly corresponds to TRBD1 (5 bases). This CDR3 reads CASSQGVQVYNEQFF. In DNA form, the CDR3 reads TGCGCCAGCAGCCAAGGCGTACAGGTTTACAATGAGCAGTTCTTC.